The 14 T cell receptor beta chains below come from one sample, sequenced in a study of cytomegalovirus exposure and HLA in healthy donors. The PCR was carried out with 60 Vbeta primers and 13 Jbeta primers. Here immunoSEQ multiplex PCR was the method, and the copy in TCRdb shows in-frame clones only, minus some. The table has about 98,000 clones, over 70% seen once. Sequencing was carried out using PBMCs. These TCRs come from a man in his late teens or twenties in good health and CMV-seropositive.

The V and J genes are TRBV5-4 and TRBJ1-2; 7 bases map to TRBD1. The CDR3 runs to 14 residues. Germline assignment: CDR1 SGHNT and CDR2 YYREEE (reference sequence). With 1 base clipped from V and 4 bases from J, the junction kept 4 bases outside the gene matches. The CDR3 here is CASSLTGVSYGYTF. For the CDR3, the DNA is TGTGCCAGCAGCTTGACAGGGGTTAGCTATGGCTACACCTTC.

In nucleotides, the CDR3 is TGTGCCAGCAGTGGAGACACCGGGGAGCTGTTTTTT. Protein product: CASSGDTGELFF. J is TRBJ2-2 and V is TRBV2, with D unresolved. Per the germline V gene, CDR1 is SNHLY and CDR2 is FYNNEI. This CDR3 comprises 12 residues. With 4 bases removed from V and 3 bases from J, the gap between germline ends came to 3 bases.

The chain couples TRBV7-8 to TRBJ2-7, with D possibly being TRBD1 (6 bases). V was clipped by 0 bases and J by 4 bases, with 13 bases between them. CDR3 size: 15 residues. In germline, CDR1 is SGHVS, CDR2 FQNEAQ. The CDR3 sequence: CASSLATGTLYEQYF. The CDR3 bases are TGTGCCAGCAGCTTAGCGACCGGGACACTTTACGAGCAGTACTTC. Looking up the rest from reference TRBV7-8 and TRBJ2-7 gives the full variable domain: GAGVSQSPRYKVAKRGQDVALRCDPISGHVSLFWYQQALGQGPEFLTYFQNEAQLDKSGLPSDRFFAERPEGSVSTLKIQRTQQEDSAVYLCASSLATGTLYEQYFGPGTRLTVT.

The chain couples TRBV28 to TRBJ2-5, with D perhaps matching TRBD2 (5 bases). In germline, CDR1 is MDHEN, CDR2 SYDVKM. The ends were cut back, 9 bases at V and 1 base at J, with 6 bases in the middle. CDR3 size: 11 residues. CDR3 bases: TGTGCCAGTGGGAGCCAAGAGACCCAGTACTTC. Its protein is CASGSQETQYF.

This sequence joins TRBV7-9 and TRBJ2-2, with TRBD2 identical over 8 bases. The trim removed 5 bases at V and 2 bases at J, leaving 7 bases unmatched. Per the germline V gene, CDR1 is SEHNR and CDR2 is FQNEAQ (reference sequence). The CDR3 sequence is 16 residues long. The CDR3 nucleotides are TGTGCCAGCAGCCAAGGCGGGGGGCTAAACACCGGGGAGCTGTTTTTT. Its protein product is CASSQGGGLNTGELFF.

The chain has TRBV5-5 and TRBJ1-1; TRBD1 is a possible D gene (6 bases). Germline V gene lookup returns CDR1 SGHKS and CDR2 YYEKEE (reference sequence). The CDR3 contains 12 residues. Trimming removed 4 bases from V and 6 bases from J, with 10 bases in between. In nucleotides, the CDR3 is TGTGCCAGCAGCCCAGGACAGCCTGAAGCTTTCTTT. It translates to CASSPGQPEAFF.

The chain has TRBV30 and TRBJ1-6; possibly TRBD1 for D (6 bases). The CDR3 has 13 amino acids. Germline V gene data show CDR1 as GTSNPN and CDR2 as SVGIG (reference sequence). The V gene lost 4 bases and the J gene lost 10 bases, with 14 bases spanning the gap. The CDR3 sequence: CAWNRGGRSPLHF. The CDR3 DNA follows: TGTGCCTGGAACCGAGGGGGAAGATCACCCCTCCACTTT.

This chain uses TRBV11-2 with TRBJ2-1; 7 positions match TRBD1. V shed 5 bases and J 4 bases; nucleotides not matched to a gene: 11. CDR1 and CDR2 from the germline V gene are SGHAT and FQNNGV. CDR3 length: 16 amino acids. CDR3 DNA: TGTGCCAGCAGCGCCCCGGGACAGCAGAAATACAATGAGCAGTTCTTC. Its protein product is CASSAPGQQKYNEQFF.

This chain uses TRBV2 with TRBJ2-2, with 8 bases identical to TRBD2. Trimming at V came to 6 bases and at J to 8 bases, leaving 8 bases not matched to a gene. Germline V CDR1 and CDR2: SNHLY, FYNNEI. This CDR3 spans 14 amino acids. The CDR3 DNA is TGTGCCAGCAGCGCCGGGACTAGTTTGGGGGAGCTGTTTTTT. This codes for CASSAGTSLGELFF.

This clone was found a few times. The chain has TRBV4-2 and TRBJ2-3; 12 nucleotides agree with TRBD2. CDR3 length equals 15 residues. The germline CDR1 and CDR2 sequences are LGHNA and YNFKEQ. Unmatched junction bases numbered 1, after V lost 2 bases and J lost 4 bases. The CDR3 DNA is TGTGCCAGCAGCCAACTAGCGGGGGGGCCAGATACGCAGTATTTT. It encodes CASSQLAGGPDTQYF.

V usage is TRBV4-1 and J usage is TRBJ2-3; possibly TRBD2 for D (5 bases). The ends were cut back, 1 base at V and 4 bases at J, with 9 bases in the middle. Germline CDR1 is MGHRA and CDR2 is YSYEKL. The CDR3 loop spans 14 amino acids. The CDR3 DNA is TGCGCCAGCAGCCAAGGAGGGTCTCCAGATACGCAGTATTTT. Its protein is CASSQGGSPDTQYF.

The chain is built from TRBV7-6 and TRBJ2-7; TRBD2 matches 9 bases. Germline V gives CDR1 SGHVS, CDR2 FNYEAQ. The CDR3 is made up of 14 amino acids. V trimming: 3 bases; J trimming: 7 bases; junction bases outside the gene matches: 7. The CDR3 DNA is TGTGCCAGCAGCTTGAGCGGGGGGAGTTTGGAGCAGTACTTC. Protein: CASSLSGGSLEQYF.

This chain connects TRBV5-1 to TRBJ1-2; perhaps TRBD1 as D (6 bases). V lost 0 bases to trimming and J lost 5 bases, with 17 bases between them. CDR1 is SGHRS, CDR2 YFSETQ, per germline. The CDR3 contains 16 residues. In nucleotides, the CDR3 is TGCGCCAGCAGCTTGGTAGGGACAAATTCGCCTTATGGCTACACCTTC. It yields the protein CASSLVGTNSPYGYTF.

The V and J genes are TRBV7-9 and TRBJ1-5; a possible D gene is TRBD1 (6 bases). V was trimmed by 5 bases and J by 3 bases, leaving 20 bases between them. There are 17 residues in the CDR3. Germline CDR1 reads SEHNR; CDR2 reads FQNEAQ (reference sequence). The CDR3 bases are TGTGCCAGCAGCCCGGGCAGGGGAAGTCCACTCAATCAGCCCCAGCATTTT. It specifies CASSPGRGSPLNQPQHF.